This T cell receptor (beta chain) originates from a study of cytomegalovirus exposure and HLA in healthy donors (dated by TCRdb to between 2016 and 2019). For context, the study as a whole: The roughly 650 repertoires of the first cohort and the 110 or so validation repertoires were produced on the same platform, according to a later analysis. The study was designed to test whether signatures of past pathogen exposure could be identified by cataloging public T cell receptors. Along with the 666-subject first cohort, a separate validation cohort of 120 different subjects was used. To predict cytomegalovirus infection status, the study brought together high-throughput TCR immunosequencing, statistical association of individual TCRs with disease status, and machine learning. On the study overall, not on this receptor specifically: A total of 150 to 200 TCR beta chains were listed by the study as associated with cytomegalovirus. While some public TCRs were present in many individuals, most TCR sequences turned up only very rarely across donors. Subsequent analysis determined that TCRs grouped into clusters in the first cohort also showed a tendency toward co-occurrence across the roughly 120 validation repertoires, and 85% to 95% of cluster scores exceeded 0. The validation cohort had no HLA typing available for a later analysis, so co-occurrence within that cohort was assessed over all 120 or so repertoires. A few of the identified cytomegalovirus-associated TCR beta chains were confirmed in vitro to be specific for cytomegalovirus antigens. According to the authors, the approach could potentially be generalized to other disease states and immunological phenotypes. In both the original and validation cohorts, the classifier was reported to diagnose cytomegalovirus status with high specificity and sensitivity.

V is clipped by 8 bases and J by 1 base, and the sequence between their germline boundaries is 19 bases long. Spanning cysteine to phenylalanine, the CDR3 consists of 16 amino acids. The kept DNA is CDR3 alone, 48 bases in frame from the first base. The germline V gene sets CDR1 to KGHSH and CDR2 to LQKENI. Separate from the roughly 700-subject first cohort, the validation cohort of 95 to 150 subjects was the group to which the donors belonged. As concerns this clone: No antigen is known for it. No per-base quality is available; no much larger clone lies one base away.

Libraries were built with the immunoSEQ multiplex PCR assay. The authors' pipeline ran thus. A statistical classification framework was built for diagnosing cytomegalovirus status from the catalog of TCR beta chain sequences. The immuneACCESS repertoire file appears here via TCRdb, limited to in-frame rearrangements. These files lack a portion of the clones; in checked studies, under half of the deficit traces to unresolved V genes, and the cause of the others is not known. The V and J calls and the clone size are those of that table, but D and trimming were determined from the DNA. For this sample the table gives some 99,000 clones, of which approximately 91% were detected only once. Clones ranked in the top ten supply roughly 2.1% of the sample.

The sequence joins TRBV18 to TRBJ2-3; TRBD1 is perhaps the D gene, given 6 matching bases. The receptor comes from a woman aged 18-30 years in good health and CMV-seronegative. What was sequenced was PBMCs. CDR3 region: CASTQLGRGGTDTQYF. The DNA reads as follows: TGTGCCAGCACACAGCTTGGCAGGGGTGGCACAGATACGCAGTATTTT.